The 5 T cell receptor beta chains below come from one sample, sequenced in a study of T cells in Graves' hyperthyroidism and ophthalmopathy. RNA transcripts gave rise to amplified TCR beta CDR3 regions. HTBI primers were employed in a first-round RT-PCR of the TCR CDR3. Using its own MiXCR run on the multiplex PCR reads, TCRdb lists one record per CDR3 protein. The sample yields around 370,000 distinct CDR3 sequences, approximately 17% seen once. Sequencing input: blood. Receptor source: a man between 18 and 35 years old with Graves' ophthalmopathy.

This clonotype was detected ten times or more. The chain combines TRBV12-5 with TRBJ1-1, with a weak D call TRBD1 (5 bases). This CDR3 region has 14 residues. Germline V gene sequence: CDR1 LGHNT, CDR2 FRNRAP. V was trimmed by 2 bases and J by 5 bases, leaving 12 bases between them. CDR3 nucleotide sequence: TGTGCTAGTGGTTTGAGAGGGGAAAGGACTGAAGCTTTCTTT. This gives the protein CASGLRGERTEAFF.

This clonotype was seen ten or more times. V usage is TRBV2 and J usage is TRBJ2-1; 12 bases match TRBD1. V was clipped by 4 bases and J by 10 bases; unmatched bases: 17. This CDR3 spans 18 amino acids. Germline V lookup: CDR1 SNHLY, CDR2 FYNNEI. CDR3 coding DNA: TGTGCCAGCAGTGGAGAGGGGGCGGGACAGGGGGCGCGGTGGGAGCAGTTCTTC. Amino acid sequence: CASSGEGAGQGARWEQFF.

This clonotype was detected a few times. The chain combines TRBV18 with TRBJ2-7; 8 nucleotides line up with TRBD1. The V gene's germline CDR1 is KGHSH and CDR2 LQKENI. V shed 7 bases, J shed 7 bases, and the junction held 12 bases outside the gene matches. The CDR3 contains 14 residues. CDR3 nucleotides: TGTGCCAGCTTACAGGACAGGGCCTTTCGAGAGCAGTACTTC. It specifies CASLQDRAFREQYF.

Ten or more counts support this clonotype. The chain joins TRBV11-2 to TRBJ2-7; 9 bases fit TRBD1. The germline V gene encodes CDR1 SGHAT and CDR2 FQNNGV. The CDR3 loop spans 15 amino acids. The ends lost 1 base at V and 1 base at J; junction bases unmatched: 2. The CDR3 nucleotides read TGTGCCAGCAGCTTAGCCGGGACAGGGTCCTACGAGCAGTACTTC. Its translation is CASSLAGTGSYEQYF.

This clonotype has a count of ten or more. The genes are TRBV28 and TRBJ2-3; TRBD1 matches 7 bases. Germline V gene data show CDR1 as MDHEN and CDR2 as SYDVKM. Trimming cost V 7 bases and J 1 base; bases outside gene matches: 5. The CDR3 is 14 amino acids. The CDR3: CASTTGEGTDTQYF. In nucleotides, the CDR3 is TGTGCCAGCACCACAGGGGAAGGCACAGATACGCAGTATTTT.